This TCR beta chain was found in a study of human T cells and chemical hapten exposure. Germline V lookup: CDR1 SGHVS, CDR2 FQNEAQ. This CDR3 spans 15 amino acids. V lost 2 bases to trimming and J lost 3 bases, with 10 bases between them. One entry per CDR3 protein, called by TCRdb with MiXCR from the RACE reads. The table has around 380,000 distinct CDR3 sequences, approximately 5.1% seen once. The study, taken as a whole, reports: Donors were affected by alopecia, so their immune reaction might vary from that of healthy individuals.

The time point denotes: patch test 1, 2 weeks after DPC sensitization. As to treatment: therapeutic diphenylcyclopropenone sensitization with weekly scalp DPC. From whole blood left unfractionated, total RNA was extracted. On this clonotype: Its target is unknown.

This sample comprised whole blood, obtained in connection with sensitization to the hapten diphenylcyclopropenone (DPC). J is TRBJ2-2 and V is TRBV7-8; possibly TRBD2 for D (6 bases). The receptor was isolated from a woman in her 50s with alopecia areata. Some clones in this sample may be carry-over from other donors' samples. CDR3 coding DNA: TGTGCCAGCAGCTTATACTGGGGGGACACCGGGGAGCTGTTTTTT. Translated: CASSLYWGDTGELFF.